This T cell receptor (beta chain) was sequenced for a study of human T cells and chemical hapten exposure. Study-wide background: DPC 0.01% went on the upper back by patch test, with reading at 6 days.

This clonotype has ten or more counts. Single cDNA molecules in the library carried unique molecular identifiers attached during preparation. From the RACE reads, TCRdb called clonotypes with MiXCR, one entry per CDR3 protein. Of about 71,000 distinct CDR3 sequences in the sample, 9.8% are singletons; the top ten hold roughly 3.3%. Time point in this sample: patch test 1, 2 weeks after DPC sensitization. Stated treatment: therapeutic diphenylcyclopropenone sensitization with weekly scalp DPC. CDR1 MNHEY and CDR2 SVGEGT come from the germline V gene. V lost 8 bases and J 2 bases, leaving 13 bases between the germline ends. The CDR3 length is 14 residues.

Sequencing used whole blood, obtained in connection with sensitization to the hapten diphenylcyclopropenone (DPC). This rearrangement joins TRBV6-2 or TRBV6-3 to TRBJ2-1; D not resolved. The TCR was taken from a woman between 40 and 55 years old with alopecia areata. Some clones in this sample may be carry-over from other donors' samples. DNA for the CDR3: TGTGCCAGCTGGCTTGGGGTTACCTACAATGAGCAGTTCTTC. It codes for CASWLGVTYNEQFF.